Listed here are 28 T cell receptor beta chains from one sample, sequenced in a study of beta chain features in type 1 diabetes (dated by TCRdb to 2016 to 2018). The library was prepared using the immunoSEQ multiplex PCR assay. The High Capacity cDNA Reverse Transcription Kit was used to reverse transcribe all of the isolated RNA, meaning that expressed TCRB transcripts were what got sequenced. The table comes from immuneACCESS by way of TCRdb, which keeps in-frame sequences with V and J called. Part of the clones is missing from these tables; in studies checked, under half for an unresolved V gene and the rest for unknown reasons. The table for this sample lists roughly 300,000 clones; around 13% of them were counted only once. The ten largest clones take up more than 6.5% of the sample. Sequencing was done on a sample of central memory CD4+ T cells from blood. The receptors come from a man younger than 45 in good health.

This clone was picked up a small number of times. The genes are TRBV19 and TRBJ2-2; TRBD2 might be the D (6 bases). CDR1 is LNHDA and CDR2 is SQIVND in the germline V gene (reference sequence). The CDR3 runs 16 residues. Deletions cut 9 bases from V and 0 bases from J, with 17 bases between. CDR3 amino acids: CASETTGGSNTGELFF. As DNA, the CDR3 is TGTGCCAGCGAGACGACCGGGGGATCGAACACCGGGGAGCTGTTTTTT.

The count of this clone is one. V and J are TRBV5-1 and TRBJ2-7; maybe TRBD1 (5 bases). The V gene's germline CDR1 is SGHRS and CDR2 YFSETQ. With 4 bases removed from V and 1 base from J, the gap between germline ends came to 12 bases. The CDR3 runs 14 residues. In nucleotides, the CDR3 is TGCGCCAGCAGCCCGGACACTAATTCCTACGAGCAGTACTTC. This encodes CASSPDTNSYEQYF.

This clone appeared a few times. Distinct nucleotide sequences in the sample also encode this CDR3. The CDR3 reads CASSLDSGNTIYF. The CDR3 nucleotides are TGTGCCAGCAGCTTAGACAGCGGAAACACCATATATTTT. This chain joins TRBV11-3 and TRBJ1-3; D not certain. Looked up from germline, CDR1 is SGHNT and CDR2 is YENEEA. The CDR3 contains 13 residues. With 0 bases removed from V and 4 bases from J, the gap between germline ends came to 4 bases.

The chain couples TRBV6-1 to TRBJ2-7, with 10 positions matching TRBD1. Trimming cost V 3 bases and J 7 bases; bases outside gene matches: 3. The germline CDR1 and CDR2 sequences are MNHNS and SASEGT. This CDR3 spans 13 amino acids. This CDR3 reads CASSEWTGGEQYF. In nucleotides, the CDR3 is TGTGCCAGCAGTGAGTGGACAGGGGGGGAGCAGTACTTC.

The chain links TRBV6-6 to TRBJ1-2, with 10 bases fitting TRBD1. V lost 5 bases, J lost 3 bases, and 3 bases stayed unmatched. Germline V CDR1 and CDR2: MNHNY, SVGAGI (reference sequence). CDR3 length equals 14 residues. DNA of the CDR3: TGTGCCAGCAGTCGGACAGGGGGTGACTATGGCTACACCTTC. Amino acids: CASSRTGGDYGYTF.

This clone was recorded many times. V is TRBV5-5 and J is TRBJ1-1; D is unresolved. Trimming removed 2 bases at V and 4 bases at J, with 12 bases between. Germline loops: CDR1 SGHKS, CDR2 YYEKEE (reference sequence). This CDR3 comprises 14 residues. The DNA of the CDR3 is TGTGCCAGCAGCTTAACAGTGTCGCGCACTGAAGCTTTCTTT. This translates into CASSLTVSRTEAFF.

This clone appeared a few times. This chain joins TRBV5-4 and TRBJ1-3; 11 positions agree with TRBD1. The germline gives CDR1 SGHNT, CDR2 YYREEE (reference sequence). V was clipped by 3 bases and J by 0 bases; unmatched bases: 8. This CDR3 contains 18 residues. DNA of the CDR3: TGTGCCAGCAGCTCCGGACAGGGGGCGGCAGACTCTGGAAACACCATATATTTT. It is translated as CASSSGQGAADSGNTIYF.

In this sample, this clone turned up a few times. V is TRBV7-3 and J is TRBJ2-1, with 11 positions matching TRBD2. Germline CDR1 SGHTA, CDR2 FQGTGA. V gave up 2 bases and J gave up 9 bases; unmatched junction bases: 6. The CDR3 sequence is 15 residues long. The CDR3 loop is CASSLLETSGAEQFF. The CDR3 DNA reads TGTGCCAGCAGCTTACTCGAGACTAGCGGGGCTGAGCAGTTCTTC. The full variable domain, in which reference TRBV7-3 and TRBJ2-1 provide the parts outside the CDR3, is GAGVSQTPSNKVTEKGKYVELRCDPISGHTALYWYRQSLGQGPEFLIYFQGTGAADDSGLPNDRFFAVRPEGSVSTLKIQRTERGDSAVYLCASSLLETSGAEQFFGPGTRLTVL.

This clone was detected a few times. The V call is TRBV11-2, the J call TRBJ1-1; the D is unclear. CDR1 is SGHAT, CDR2 FQNNGV, per germline. The CDR3 totals 13 residues. Trimming shortened V by 8 bases and J by 1 base, and 11 bases separated the two germline ends. The CDR3 is CASGAGRNTEAFF. The CDR3 DNA reads as TGTGCCAGCGGCGCTGGGAGGAACACTGAAGCTTTCTTT.

V and J are TRBV11-2 and TRBJ2-7, with D maybe TRBD2 (5 bases). Germline values: CDR1 SGHAT, CDR2 FQNNGV. The CDR3 totals 15 residues. Trimming shortened V by 5 bases and J by 3 bases, and 17 bases separated the two germline ends. Here the CDR3 DNA reads TGTGCCAGCAGCGCACCGGGAAGTTTAGGCTACGAGCAGTACTTC. Translated, it gives CASSAPGSLGYEQYF.

A note on this clone: The same CDR3 can be traced to other DNA sequences in this sample. This sequence joins TRBV4-2 and TRBJ2-1; no clear D. Trimming stripped 1 base from V and 5 bases from J, with 6 bases between. The CDR3 sequence is 13 residues long. The germline V gene encodes CDR1 LGHNA and CDR2 YNFKEQ. Here the CDR3 DNA reads TGTGCCAGCAGCCAAGGGCGAGACAATGAGCAGTTCTTC. Amino acids: CASSQGRDNEQFF.

The sample holds a few counts of this clone. J is TRBJ2-5 and V is TRBV11-3; D is tentatively TRBD1 or TRBD2 (5 bases each). This CDR3 comprises 15 residues. The V end was cut by 5 bases, the J end by 0 bases, with 13 bases between. Germline CDR1 reads SGHNT; CDR2 reads YENEEA. In DNA, the CDR3 is TGTGCCAGCAGCGAGGGGCAGAAGTACCAAGAGACCCAGTACTTC. Protein product: CASSEGQKYQETQYF.

This clone was observed a few times. CDR3 loop: CASSLGTRVDREQYF. CDR3 nucleotide sequence: TGTGCCAGCAGTTTAGGGACCCGAGTTGATCGCGAGCAGTACTTC. V gene TRBV5-4 combines with J gene TRBJ2-7; either TRBD1 or TRBD2 may fit D (5 bases each). This CDR3 region has 15 residues. V gave up 5 bases and J gave up 6 bases, with 21 bases separating them. Per germline, CDR1 SGHNT and CDR2 YYREEE (reference sequence). Combining the CDR3 with reference TRBV5-4 and TRBJ2-7 gives the whole variable domain ETGVTQSPTHLIKTRGQQVTLRCSSQSGHNTVSWYQQALGQGPQFIFQYYREEENGRGNFPPRFSGLQFPNYSSELNVNALELDDSALYLCASSLGTRVDREQYFGPGTRLTVT.

This rearrangement joins TRBV9 to TRBJ2-2; the D gene is possibly TRBD2 (5 bases). CDR3 size: 16 residues. Germline lookup yields CDR1 SGDLS and CDR2 YYNGEE. V lost 4 bases, J lost 0 bases, and 13 bases lay in between. This CDR3 reads CASSPRPGTNTGELFF. The CDR3 DNA follows: TGTGCCAGCAGCCCGAGGCCCGGGACGAACACCGGGGAGCTGTTTTTT.

This clone was observed at least ten times. Other DNA sequences of this sample code for an identical CDR3. The chain joins TRBV18 to TRBJ1-5; D not resolved. CDR3 size: 13 residues. V lost 1 base, J lost 4 bases, and 5 bases lay in between. Germline assignment: CDR1 KGHSH and CDR2 LQKENI. The CDR3: CASSPLENQPQHF. The CDR3 region has the DNA TGTGCCAGCTCACCACTGGAGAATCAGCCCCAGCATTTT.

In its sample, this clone was seen a few times. This chain links TRBV5-1 with TRBJ2-7; 9 bases align to TRBD1. V trimming: 4 bases; J trimming: 6 bases; junction bases outside the gene matches: 11. This CDR3 contains 15 residues. Germline lookup yields CDR1 SGHRS and CDR2 YFSETQ. The CDR3 DNA sequence: TGCGCCAGCAGCACGGAGACAGGGGGTAAACTCGAGCAGTACTTC. As protein: CASSTETGGKLEQYF.

This sequence joins TRBV2 and TRBJ2-3; 12 bases are a match to TRBD2. J gave up 3 bases and V 6 bases, and 7 bases lay outside the gene matches. Germline-derived CDR1 and CDR2 are SNHLY and FYNNEI. The CDR3 spans 16 residues. CDR3 nucleotide sequence: TGTGCCAGCAGGGCTAGCGGGGGGGCAGGTACAGATACGCAGTATTTT. It encodes CASRASGGAGTDTQYF.

The chain couples TRBV14 to TRBJ2-3, with TRBD2 matching over 12 bases. This CDR3 has 18 residues. Trimming cost V 4 bases and J 0 bases; bases outside gene matches: 8. Germline assignment: CDR1 SGHDN and CDR2 FVKESK. CDR3 in DNA: TGTGCCAGCAGCCCGCGACTAGCGGGGGTCCGGAGCACAGATACGCAGTATTTT. Amino acids: CASSPRLAGVRSTDTQYF.

The chain is built from TRBV11-2 and TRBJ1-1, with 9 bases fitting TRBD1. Germline-derived CDR1 and CDR2 are SGHAT and FQNNGV. J was trimmed by 4 bases and V by 1 base; bases with no gene match: 7. There are 16 residues in the CDR3. CDR3 bases: TGTGCCAGCAGCTTAGGAGGGACAGGGTCCGCCACTGAAGCTTTCTTT. Amino acids: CASSLGGTGSATEAFF.

The genes are TRBV25-1 and TRBJ1-5, with TRBD1 matching 9 bases. The CDR3 is 14 amino acids. Germline-derived CDR1 and CDR2 are MGHDK and SYGVNS. J gave up 3 bases and V 10 bases, and 7 bases lay outside the gene matches. The CDR3 sequence: CATSLQGANQPQHF. The CDR3, as DNA: TGTGCCACTTCCCTACAGGGGGCCAATCAGCCCCAGCATTTT. The entire variable domain, with the rest obtained from reference TRBV25-1 and TRBJ1-5, is as follows: EADIYQTPRYLVIGTGKKITLECSQTMGHDKMYWYQQDPGMELHLIHYSYGVNSTEKGDLSSESTVSRIRTEHFPLTLESARPSHTSQYLCATSLQGANQPQHFGDGTRLSIL.

The chain's CDR3 is CASSPSWGENEKLFF. In nucleotides, the CDR3 is TGTGCCAGCAGCCCCTCCTGGGGGGAGAATGAAAAACTGTTTTTT. This rearrangement joins TRBV7-2 to TRBJ1-4; TRBD1 is a possible D gene (5 bases). Germline V gene data show CDR1 as SGHTA and CDR2 as FQGNSA. The CDR3 contains 15 residues. V dropped 5 bases and J dropped 5 bases, with 15 bases sitting between them. The variable domain in full, completed from reference TRBV7-2 and TRBJ1-4, reads GAGVSQSPSNKVTEKGKDVELRCDPISGHTALYWYRQSLGQGLEFLIYFQGNSAPDKSGLPSDRFSAERTGGSVSTLTIQRTQQEDSAVYLCASSPSWGENEKLFFGSGTQLSVL.

This clone was recorded a few times. The gene calls are TRBV2 and TRBJ1-2, with 8 positions matching TRBD1. Germline V CDR1 and CDR2: SNHLY, FYNNEI. This CDR3 has 13 amino acids. J was trimmed by 4 bases and V by 10 bases; bases with no gene match: 8. In DNA, the CDR3 is TGTGCCACCTTCCGGGACAGGAGCTATGGCTACACCTTC. As protein: CATFRDRSYGYTF.

The chain is built from TRBV4-3 and TRBJ1-4, with 8 bases aligning to TRBD1. CDR3 length: 15 residues. Germline lookup yields CDR1 LGHNA and CDR2 YSLEER. J gave up 7 bases and V 2 bases, and 6 bases lay outside the gene matches. The DNA for the CDR3 is TGCGCCAGCAGCCAAAATACAGGGGGAGGTGAAAAACTGTTTTTT. Protein product: CASSQNTGGGEKLFF.

This clone was found a few times. This chain joins TRBV19 and TRBJ2-1; D is uncertain. This CDR3 has 19 amino acids. V was clipped by 2 bases and J by 4 bases, with 24 bases between them. The germline V gene has CDR1 LNHDA and CDR2 SQIVND (reference sequence). CDR3 in amino acids: CASSILSIRRTATYNEQFF. CDR3 nucleotide sequence: TGTGCCAGTAGTATATTGTCTATCAGGCGAACGGCTACATACAATGAGCAGTTCTTC.

The chain joins TRBV6-6 to TRBJ2-5; perhaps TRBD1 as D (6 bases). V shed 6 bases and J shed 4 bases, with 9 bases lying between them. CDR1 is MNHNY, CDR2 SVGAGI, per germline (reference sequence). The CDR3 runs 12 residues. The CDR3 here is CASSFRGETQYF. The CDR3 region has the DNA TGTGCCAGCAGCTTCAGGGGAGAGACCCAGTACTTC.

This chain links TRBV10-3 with TRBJ2-7; TRBD2 is a possible D gene (7 bases). Germline CDR1 reads ENHRY; CDR2 reads SYGVKD. Trimming pared 0 bases from V and 4 bases from J, leaving 16 bases between. The CDR3 runs 16 residues. CDR3 sequence: CAISESAGAGRYEQYF. Here the CDR3 DNA reads TGTGCCATCAGTGAGTCGGCGGGGGCCGGGCGATACGAGCAGTACTTC.

The genes are TRBV9 and TRBJ2-3; no clear D. Germline CDR1 SGDLS, CDR2 YYNGEE. The CDR3 is made up of 14 amino acids. V was pared by 4 bases and J by 8 bases, with 17 bases between. The CDR3 is CASSPQTPSSTQYF. DNA of the CDR3: TGTGCCAGCAGCCCCCAGACCCCGTCTAGTACGCAGTATTTT.

V and J are TRBV9 and TRBJ2-3; 8 bases match TRBD2. The CDR3 has 15 amino acids. From germline, CDR1 is SGDLS and CDR2 YYNGEE. With 0 bases clipped from V and 8 bases from J, the junction kept 8 bases outside the gene matches. This CDR3 reads CASSVEARTSGTQYF. The CDR3 DNA follows: TGTGCCAGCAGCGTAGAGGCCCGTACTAGCGGTACGCAGTATTTT.